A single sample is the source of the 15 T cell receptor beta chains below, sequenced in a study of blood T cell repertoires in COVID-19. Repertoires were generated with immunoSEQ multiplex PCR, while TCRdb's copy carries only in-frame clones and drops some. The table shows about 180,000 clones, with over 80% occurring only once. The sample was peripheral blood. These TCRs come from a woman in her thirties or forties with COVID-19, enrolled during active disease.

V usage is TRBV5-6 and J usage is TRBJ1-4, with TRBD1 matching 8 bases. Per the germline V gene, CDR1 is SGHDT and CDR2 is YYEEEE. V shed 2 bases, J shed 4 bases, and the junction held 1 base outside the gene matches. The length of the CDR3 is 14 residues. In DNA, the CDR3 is TGTGCCAGCAGCTTTGGACAGGGTAATGAAAAACTGTTTTTT. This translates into CASSFGQGNEKLFF.

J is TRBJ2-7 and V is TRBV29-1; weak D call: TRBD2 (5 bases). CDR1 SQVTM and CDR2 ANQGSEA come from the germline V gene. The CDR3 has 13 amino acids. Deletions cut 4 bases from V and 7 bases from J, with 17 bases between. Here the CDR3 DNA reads TGCAGCGTTGTAAAAGGCTTCCGGAGGGAGCAGTACTTC. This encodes CSVVKGFRREQYF.

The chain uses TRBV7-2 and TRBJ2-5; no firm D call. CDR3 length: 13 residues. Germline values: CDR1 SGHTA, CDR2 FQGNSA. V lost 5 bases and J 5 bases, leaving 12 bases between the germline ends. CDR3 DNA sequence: TGTGCCAGCAGCCCTGACATGTACGAGACCCAGTACTTC. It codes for CASSPDMYETQYF.

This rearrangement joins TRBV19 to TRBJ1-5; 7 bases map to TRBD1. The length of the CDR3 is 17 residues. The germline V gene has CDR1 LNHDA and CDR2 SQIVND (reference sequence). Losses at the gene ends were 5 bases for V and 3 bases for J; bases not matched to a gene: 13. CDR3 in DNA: TGTGCCAGTAGTTCCCCCCGGGACAGCTTACTCAATCAGCCCCAGCATTTT. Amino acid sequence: CASSSPRDSLLNQPQHF.

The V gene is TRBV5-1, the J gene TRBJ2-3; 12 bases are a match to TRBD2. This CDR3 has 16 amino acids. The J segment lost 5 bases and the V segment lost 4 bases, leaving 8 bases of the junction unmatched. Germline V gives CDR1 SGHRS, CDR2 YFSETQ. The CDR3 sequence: CASSDPSGGAGDTQYF. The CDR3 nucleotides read TGCGCCAGCAGCGACCCTAGCGGGGGGGCGGGAGATACGCAGTATTTT.

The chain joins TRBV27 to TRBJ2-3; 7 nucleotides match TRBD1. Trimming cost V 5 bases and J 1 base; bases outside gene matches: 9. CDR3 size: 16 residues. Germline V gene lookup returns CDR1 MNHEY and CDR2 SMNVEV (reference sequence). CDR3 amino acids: CASSAYRGGGTDTQYF. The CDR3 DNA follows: TGTGCCAGCAGTGCCTACAGGGGTGGAGGCACAGATACGCAGTATTTT.

This chain's CDR3 is CASSISTHPGGGNQPQHF. CDR3 DNA: TGTGCCAGTAGTATCTCCACCCATCCAGGAGGCGGCAATCAGCCCCAGCATTTT. The chain carries TRBV19 and TRBJ1-5; D gene ambiguous. This CDR3 region has 18 residues. Germline-derived CDR1 and CDR2 are LNHDA and SQIVND (reference sequence). Trimming left V 3 bases short and J 2 bases short, with 20 bases between.

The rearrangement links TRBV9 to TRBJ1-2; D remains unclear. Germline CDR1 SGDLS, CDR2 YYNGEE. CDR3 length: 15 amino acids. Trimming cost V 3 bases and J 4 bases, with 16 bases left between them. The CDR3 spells CASSGTSGSFYGYTF. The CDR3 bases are TGTGCCAGCAGCGGCACCTCGGGGTCATTCTATGGCTACACCTTC.

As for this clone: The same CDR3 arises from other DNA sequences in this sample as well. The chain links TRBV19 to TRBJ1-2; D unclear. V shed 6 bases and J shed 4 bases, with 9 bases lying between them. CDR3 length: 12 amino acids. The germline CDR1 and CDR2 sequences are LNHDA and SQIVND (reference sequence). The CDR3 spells CASSLDIYGYTF. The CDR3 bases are TGTGCCAGTAGCCTCGACATCTATGGCTACACCTTC.

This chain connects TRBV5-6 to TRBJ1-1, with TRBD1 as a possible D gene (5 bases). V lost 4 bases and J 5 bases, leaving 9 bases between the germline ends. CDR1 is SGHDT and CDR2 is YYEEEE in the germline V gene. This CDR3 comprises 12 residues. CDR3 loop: CASSVRVTEAFF. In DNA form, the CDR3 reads TGTGCCAGCAGCGTCAGGGTGACTGAAGCTTTCTTT.

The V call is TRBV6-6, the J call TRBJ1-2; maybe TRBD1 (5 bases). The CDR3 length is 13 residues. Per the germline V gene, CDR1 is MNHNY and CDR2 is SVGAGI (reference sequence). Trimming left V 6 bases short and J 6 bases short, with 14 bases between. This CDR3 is CASSLSLGDGYTF. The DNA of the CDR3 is TGTGCCAGCAGCTTGAGCCTAGGGGATGGCTACACCTTC.

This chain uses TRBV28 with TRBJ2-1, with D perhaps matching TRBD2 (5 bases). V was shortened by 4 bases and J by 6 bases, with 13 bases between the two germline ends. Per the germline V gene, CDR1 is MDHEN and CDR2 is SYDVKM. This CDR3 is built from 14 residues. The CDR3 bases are TGTGCCAGCAGTTATACCAGCGGCGGCAATGAGCAGTTCTTC. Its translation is CASSYTSGGNEQFF.

The CDR3 bases are TGCGCCAGCAGCCAAGAAACAAGGGGGACTGAAGCTTTCTTT. The encoded protein is CASSQETRGTEAFF. The chain uses TRBV4-1 and TRBJ1-1, with D possibly matching TRBD1 (6 bases). The V and J ends lost 0 bases and 5 bases respectively, with 10 bases between them. The CDR3 loop spans 14 amino acids. The V gene's germline CDR1 is MGHRA and CDR2 YSYEKL.

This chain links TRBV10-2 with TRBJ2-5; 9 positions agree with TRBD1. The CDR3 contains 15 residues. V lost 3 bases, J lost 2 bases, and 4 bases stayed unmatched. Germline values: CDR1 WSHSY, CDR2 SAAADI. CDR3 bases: TGCGCCAGCAGTGATTTCGGACAGGGGCAAGAGACCCAGTACTTC. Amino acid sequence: CASSDFGQGQETQYF.

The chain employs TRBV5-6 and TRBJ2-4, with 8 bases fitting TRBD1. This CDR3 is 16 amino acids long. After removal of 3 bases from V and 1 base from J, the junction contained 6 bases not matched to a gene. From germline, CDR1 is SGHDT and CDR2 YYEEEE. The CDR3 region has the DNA TGTGCCAGCAGCTCTCAGGGGGCGCCTGCCAAAAACATTCAGTACTTC. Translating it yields CASSSQGAPAKNIQYF.